This T cell receptor (beta chain) stems from a study of blood T cell repertoires in COVID-19. Study information: T cells, B-cell-depleted T cells, or PBMCs provided the cDNA or gDNA that served as material.

Seattle's enrolled individuals joined amid active infection and were then monitored longitudinally. V lost 3 bases and J lost 4, with 13 bases in between. The length of the CDR3 is 14 residues. Germline V gene data show CDR1 as SGHDT and CDR2 as YYEEEE. Authors' methods: Amplification of reference gene primers was used by the study to estimate nucleated cell counts. Clones were read by immunoSEQ multiplex PCR, and TCRdb kept only the in-frame ones, dropping some. D and trimming come from the DNA, and the V and J calls and clone size come from that table. The table shows 150,000 to 200,000 clones, with 75% to 85% occurring only once. In its sample, this clone was seen a few times.

V gene TRBV5-6 combines with J gene TRBJ1-2, with TRBD1 as a possible D gene (5 bases). What was sequenced was peripheral blood. This TCR came from a woman of 80 years or more with COVID-19, enrolled during active disease. CDR3 coding DNA: TGTGCCAGCAGCTCGACGACAGAAGCCTATGGCTACACCTTC. Its protein is CASSSTTEAYGYTF.